The sequence of this TCR beta chain was determined in a study of cytomegalovirus exposure and HLA in healthy donors. Findings of the study overall: As a later analysis showed, a missense DCLRE1C variant was linked to trimming of TCR beta V- and J-genes.

Points on this clone: Its antigen is currently unknown.

The CDR3 has 15 residues. Germline CDR1 is SGHRS and CDR2 is YFSETQ. Trimming removed 4 bases from V and 0 bases from J; junction bases left unmatched: 4. Vbeta (60) and Jbeta (13) primers were used in the PCR. Clones were sequenced by immunoSEQ multiplex PCR, and TCRdb holds only the in-frame ones, with some missing. The sample table includes tens of thousands of clones. Sequenced material: PBMCs. V is TRBV5-1 and J is TRBJ2-3; 8 nucleotides match TRBD2. The receptor comes from a woman aged 40 to 50 in good health and CMV-seronegative. The chain's CDR3 is CASSGSGSSTDTQYF. DNA of the CDR3: TGCGCCAGCAGCGGCAGCGGGAGTAGCACAGATACGCAGTATTTT.